The 5 T cell receptor beta chains presented below share a single source sample, sequenced in a study of blood T cell repertoires in COVID-19. Assay used: immunoSEQ multiplex PCR; TCRdb lists only in-frame clones, some missing. This table holds 150,000 or so clones, roughly 82% found once. The sequencing input was peripheral blood. The source is a woman in her forties or fifties with acute or convalescent COVID-19.

This chain links TRBV3-1 (or the pseudogene TRBV3-2) with TRBJ1-3; D is possibly TRBD1 (5 bases). V was trimmed by 3 bases and J by 0 bases, leaving 12 bases between them. The germline gives CDR1 LGHDT, CDR2 YNNKEL (reference sequence). The CDR3 spans 16 residues. Here the CDR3 reads CASSHPSGGSGNTIYF. The CDR3 DNA reads TGTGCCAGCAGCCATCCTTCCGGGGGCTCTGGAAACACCATATATTTT.

The chain uses TRBV4-3 and TRBJ2-2, with TRBD2 matching over 7 bases. CDR1 is LGHNA and CDR2 is YSLEER in the germline V gene. The CDR3 runs to 19 residues. Unmatched junction bases numbered 16, after V lost 0 bases and J lost 6 bases. This CDR3 reads CASSQDKSEAGWLAGELFF. In DNA form, the CDR3 reads TGCGCCAGCAGCCAAGATAAATCAGAAGCGGGGTGGTTAGCCGGGGAGCTGTTTTTT.

Points on this clone: Other DNA sequences in the same sample also yield this CDR3. The genes are TRBV9 and TRBJ1-4, with 10 bases lining up with TRBD1. The CDR3 runs 14 residues. Germline assignment: CDR1 SGDLS and CDR2 YYNGEE. Trimming took 3 bases from V and 8 from J; bases not matched to a gene: 4. The DNA of the CDR3 is TGTGCCAGCAGCGCGGGACAGGGGAACGAAAAACTGTTTTTT. Its protein is CASSAGQGNEKLFF.

This clone has a single count. The J gene is TRBJ2-7, the V gene TRBV5-1, with 9 bases that match TRBD2. The CDR3 is made up of 15 amino acids. Germline CDR1 SGHRS, CDR2 YFSETQ. The ends lost 0 bases at V and 2 bases at J; junction bases unmatched: 3. CDR3 in amino acids: CASSLAASGAYEQYF. CDR3 sequence (DNA): TGCGCCAGCAGCTTGGCGGCTAGCGGGGCCTACGAGCAGTACTTC.

The V call is TRBV6-5, the J call TRBJ2-3; tentatively, D is TRBD2 (5 bases). The CDR3 spans 16 residues. V lost 0 bases to trimming and J lost 5 bases, with 15 bases between them. Looked up from germline, CDR1 is MNHEY and CDR2 is SVGAGI. In DNA form, the CDR3 reads TGTGCCAGCAGTTACTCCACCACACCAAGCGGAGATACGCAGTATTTT. Protein: CASSYSTTPSGDTQYF.